This TCR beta chain was observed in a study of cytomegalovirus exposure and HLA in healthy donors. The germline V and J ends were trimmed by 1 base and 5 bases, with 19 bases remaining between them. CDR1 and CDR2 (germline): SGHRS, YFSETQ. The CDR3 spans 17 residues. Method: immunoSEQ multiplex PCR; TCRdb's copy keeps in-frame clones and lacks some. The sample consists of about 240,000 clones, around 85% of them appearing once. The specimen was PBMCs. The source of this sequence is a woman in her twenties or thirties in good health and CMV-seropositive. V is TRBV5-1 and J is TRBJ2-1, with D possibly being TRBD2 (6 bases). CDR3 in DNA: TGCGCCAGCAGCTTGTTAGGGGCGGGGCGAAAAGACAATGAGCAGTTCTTC. Amino acid sequence: CASSLLGAGRKDNEQFF.